This paragraph reports one TCR beta chain. The sample belongs to a study of shared clonotypes between healthy human individuals. Here immunoSEQ multiplex PCR was the method, and the copy in TCRdb shows in-frame clones only, minus some. The profile covers approximately 740,000 clones, with 90% to 95% appearing a single time and more than 20% taken by the ten largest. CD45RO-negative CD8 cells positively selected for CCR7 made up the naive population, which excluded terminally differentiated effector memory CD45RA+ cells. The TCR originated in a young man in good health. The sample was naive CD8+ T cells sorted from blood.

CDR3 coding DNA: TGCAGCGCCGCGCTAGACAGGGAGTTTGAAAAACTGTTTTTT. Protein: CSAALDREFEKLFF. This chain connects TRBV29-1 to TRBJ1-4; 7 bases agree with TRBD1. The trim removed 7 bases at V and 7 bases at J, leaving 12 bases unmatched. Germline assignment: CDR1 SQVTM and CDR2 ANQGSEA. This CDR3 has 14 residues.